One sample yielded the 6 T cell receptor beta chains listed below, sequenced in a study of blood T cell repertoires in COVID-19. Sequencing used immunoSEQ multiplex PCR; TCRdb keeps in-frame clones, though not all of them. This table holds 150,000 or so clones, under 90% found once. Specimen: PBMCs or T cells enriched from blood (not recorded which). These TCRs come from a woman between 50 and 59 years old who had recovered from COVID-19.

The rearrangement uses TRBV12-3 or TRBV12-4 and TRBJ2-1, with D possibly TRBD1 on 5 matching bases. The CDR3 length is 12 residues. V was shortened by 7 bases and J by 8 bases, with 12 bases between the two germline ends. In nucleotides, the CDR3 is TGTGCCAGCAAAGGAAGGGGCGATGAGCAGTTCTTC. Protein: CASKGRGDEQFF.

CDR3 DNA: TGTGCCAGCAGTACCACGGGGGGCAACACTGAAGCTTTCTTT. It specifies CASSTTGGNTEAFF. The rearrangement joins TRBV7-9 to TRBJ1-1; possibly TRBD1 for D (6 bases). The CDR3 spans 14 residues. Per the germline V gene, CDR1 is SEHNR and CDR2 is FQNEAQ (reference sequence). V was trimmed by 6 bases and J by 2 bases, leaving 13 bases between them.

This clone was found once. The rearrangement joins TRBV12-3 or TRBV12-4 to TRBJ1-5; no firm D call. The V and J ends lost 4 bases and 5 bases respectively, with 6 bases between them. CDR3 length: 12 residues. This CDR3 reads CASSSNYQPQHF. In DNA form, the CDR3 reads TGTGCCAGCAGTTCCAATTATCAGCCCCAGCATTTT.

The CDR3 region has the DNA TGTGCCAGCAGTTTAGGACAGGGGCGCGCAGATACGCAGTATTTT. Translating gives CASSLGQGRADTQYF. This chain uses TRBV6-5 with TRBJ2-3; the match to TRBD1 covers 9 bases. The length of the CDR3 is 15 residues. Trimming cost V 4 bases and J 4 bases; bases outside gene matches: 6. CDR1 is MNHEY, CDR2 SVGAGI, per germline.

The rearrangement joins TRBV12-3 or TRBV12-4 to TRBJ2-5, with D unclear. CDR3 length equals 11 residues. Trimming removed 2 bases at V and 5 bases at J, with 3 bases between. The DNA of the CDR3 is TGTGCCAGCAGTTTACAGGAGACCCAGTACTTC. Translated: CASSLQETQYF.

V gene TRBV19 combines with J gene TRBJ1-5; tentatively, D is TRBD1 (6 bases). V lost 6 bases to trimming and J lost 6 bases, with 15 bases between them. In germline, CDR1 is LNHDA, CDR2 SQIVND (reference sequence). CDR3 length: 14 residues. The CDR3 DNA sequence: TGTGCCAGTAGCCCAGGGGCGGGCCGTCAGCCCCAGCATTTT. This translates into CASSPGAGRQPQHF.